This T cell receptor beta chain was retrieved from a study of blood T cells in healthy people across ages. Study-wide points: Observed TCR beta diversity per million T cells went down as age went up. This fall followed a roughly linear course with age. Naive CD4+ cells and diversity were both higher in long-lived donors than in aged donors.

On this clonotype: Antigen: not known.

The study isolated at least 6.5 million PBMCs from each sample. V was clipped by 5 bases and J by 2 bases, with 16 bases between them. From germline, CDR1 is DFQATT and CDR2 SNEGSKA (reference sequence). The CDR3 has 14 residues. A second PCR of about 7 to 11 cycles used a sample-barcoded 5' primer and a J-beta primer mix. Individual samples furnished no less than 2.5 million CDR3-containing paired-end reads apiece. Using its own MiXCR run on the 5' RACE reads, TCRdb lists one record per CDR3 protein. This table holds some 1 million distinct CDR3 sequences, 35% to 50% found once. The sample comprised blood. The clonotype was recovered from a woman aged 55 to 70 in good health. This chain links TRBV20-1 with TRBJ2-7; D possibly corresponds to TRBD2 (5 bases). CDR3 sequence: CSAPVPGNTYEQYF. In DNA form, the CDR3 reads TGCAGTGCTCCAGTGCCCGGGAACACCTACGAGCAGTACTTC.